The T cell receptor beta chain described here comes from a study of cytomegalovirus exposure and HLA in healthy donors. Findings and caveats of the study: Most TCR sequences were uncommon, yet certain public TCRs appeared in many donors. In an earlier analysis, most TCR beta V segments were productive about 87% or about 30% of the time. Among donors in an Asian-associated ancestry cluster, a later analysis reportedly found fewer N-insertions than the approximately 670-donor mean.

V was shortened by 9 bases and J by 4 bases, with 22 bases between the two germline ends. The CDR3 sequence is 16 residues long. The germline V gene has CDR1 SGHRS and CDR2 YFSETQ. Details on this clone: Its antigen is undetermined.

The PCR ran on 60 Vbeta and 13 Jbeta primers. The assay was immunoSEQ multiplex PCR, and TCRdb's table has in-frame clones only and misses some. The repertoire has 250,000 or so clones, roughly 91% of them found once; the top ten carry 1.7%. This sequence originates from a girl aged 2 to 9 in good health and CMV-seronegative. Sequenced material: PBMCs. The rearrangement uses TRBV5-1 and TRBJ1-4; TRBD1 is a possible D gene (6 bases). This CDR3 is CANHRRRDTYNEKLFF. CDR3 bases: TGCGCCAACCACAGGCGCCGGGACACTTATAATGAAAAACTGTTTTTT.